This T cell receptor beta chain derives from a study of identical twins. This clonotype was counted only a few times. TCRdb analysed the 5' RACE reads with MiXCR anew, one entry per CDR3 protein. The profile covers roughly 490,000 distinct CDR3 sequences, with 13% to 15% appearing a single time and approximately 0.98% taken by the ten largest. Germline CDR1 and CDR2: SNHLY and FYNNEI. The CDR3 runs to 16 residues. The trim removed 5 bases at V and 4 bases at J, leaving 8 bases unmatched. This sample was also put to use in a study of yellow fever vaccine responses in identical twins.

The TCR was taken from a woman under 30 in good health. Sequencing used CD4+ T cells sorted from blood. The chain uses TRBV2 and TRBJ2-5, with TRBD2 identical over 12 bases. CDR3 region: CASSSRLAGVGETQYF. The CDR3 DNA reads TGTGCCAGCAGTTCTCGACTAGCGGGAGTTGGAGAGACCCAGTACTTC.